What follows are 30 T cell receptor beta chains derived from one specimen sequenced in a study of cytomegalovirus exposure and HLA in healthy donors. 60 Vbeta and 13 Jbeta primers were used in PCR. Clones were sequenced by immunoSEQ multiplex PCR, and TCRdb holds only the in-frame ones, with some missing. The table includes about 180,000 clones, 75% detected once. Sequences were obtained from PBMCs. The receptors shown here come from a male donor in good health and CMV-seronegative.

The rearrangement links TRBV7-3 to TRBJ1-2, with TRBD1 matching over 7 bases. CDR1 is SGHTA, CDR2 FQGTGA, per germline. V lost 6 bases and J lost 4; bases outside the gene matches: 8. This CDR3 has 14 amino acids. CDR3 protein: CASSLGGRGYGYTF. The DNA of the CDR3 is TGTGCCAGCAGTCTAGGGGGCAGGGGCTATGGCTACACCTTC.

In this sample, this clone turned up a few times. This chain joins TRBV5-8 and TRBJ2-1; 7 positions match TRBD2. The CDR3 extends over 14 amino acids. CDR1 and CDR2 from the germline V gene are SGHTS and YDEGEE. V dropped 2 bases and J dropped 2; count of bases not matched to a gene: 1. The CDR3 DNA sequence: TGTGCCAGCAGCTTAAGCGGGACCTACAATGAGCAGTTCTTC. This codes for CASSLSGTYNEQFF.

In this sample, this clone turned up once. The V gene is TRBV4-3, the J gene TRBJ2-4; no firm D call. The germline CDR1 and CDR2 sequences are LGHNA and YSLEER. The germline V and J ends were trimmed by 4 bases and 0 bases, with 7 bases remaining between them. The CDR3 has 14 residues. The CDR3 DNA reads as TGCGCCAGCAGCCCCGCGGTAGCCAAAAACATTCAGTACTTC. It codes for CASSPAVAKNIQYF.

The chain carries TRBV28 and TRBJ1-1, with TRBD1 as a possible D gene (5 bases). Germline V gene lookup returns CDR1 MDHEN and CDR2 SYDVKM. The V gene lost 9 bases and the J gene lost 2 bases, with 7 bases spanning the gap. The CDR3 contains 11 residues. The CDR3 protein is CASQGNTEAFF. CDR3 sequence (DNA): TGTGCCAGTCAGGGTAACACTGAAGCTTTCTTT.

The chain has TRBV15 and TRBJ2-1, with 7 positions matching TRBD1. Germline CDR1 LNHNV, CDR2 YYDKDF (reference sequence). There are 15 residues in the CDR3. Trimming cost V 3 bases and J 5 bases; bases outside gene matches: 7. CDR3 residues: CATSRGQRSDNEQFF. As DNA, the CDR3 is TGTGCCACCAGCAGGGGACAGCGATCCGACAATGAGCAGTTCTTC.

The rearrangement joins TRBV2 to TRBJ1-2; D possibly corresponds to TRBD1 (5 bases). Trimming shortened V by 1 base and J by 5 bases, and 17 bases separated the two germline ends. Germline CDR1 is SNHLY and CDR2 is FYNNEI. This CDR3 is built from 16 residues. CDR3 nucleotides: TGTGCCAGCAGTGAAGGAGGGGAGGCGAGGGCATATGGCTACACCTTC. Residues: CASSEGGEARAYGYTF. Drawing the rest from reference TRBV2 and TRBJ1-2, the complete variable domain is EPEVTQTPSHQVTQMGQEVILRCVPISNHLYFYWYRQILGQKVEFLVSFYNNEISEKSEIFDDQFSVERPDGSNFTLKIRSTKLEDSAMYFCASSEGGEARAYGYTFGSGTRLTVV.

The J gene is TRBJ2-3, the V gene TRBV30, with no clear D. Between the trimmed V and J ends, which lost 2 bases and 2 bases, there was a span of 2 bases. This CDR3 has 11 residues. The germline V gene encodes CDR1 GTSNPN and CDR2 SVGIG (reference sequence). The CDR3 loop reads CAWSYTDTQYF. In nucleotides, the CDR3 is TGTGCCTGGAGTTACACAGATACGCAGTATTTT.

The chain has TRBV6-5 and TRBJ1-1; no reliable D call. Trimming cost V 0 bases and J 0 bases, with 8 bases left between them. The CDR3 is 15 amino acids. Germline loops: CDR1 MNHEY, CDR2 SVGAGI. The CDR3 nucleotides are TGTGCCAGCAGTTACTCCCCGGAGATGAACACTGAAGCTTTCTTT. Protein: CASSYSPEMNTEAFF.

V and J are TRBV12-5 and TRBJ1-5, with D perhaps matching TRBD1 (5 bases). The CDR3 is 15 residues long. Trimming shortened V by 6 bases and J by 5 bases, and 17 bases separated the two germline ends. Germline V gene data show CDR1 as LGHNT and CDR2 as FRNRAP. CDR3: CASGLMSRGDQPQHF. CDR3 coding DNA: TGTGCTAGTGGCCTCATGTCCCGGGGGGATCAGCCCCAGCATTTT.

As DNA, the CDR3 is TGTGCCAGCTCGCTTTTAGATGGCAATCAGCCCCAGCATTTT. Its translation is CASSLLDGNQPQHF. V gene TRBV28 combines with J gene TRBJ1-5, with D hard to call. The V gene's germline CDR1 is MDHEN and CDR2 SYDVKM. This CDR3 contains 14 residues. Between the trimmed V and J ends, which lost 8 bases and 2 bases, there was a span of 13 bases.

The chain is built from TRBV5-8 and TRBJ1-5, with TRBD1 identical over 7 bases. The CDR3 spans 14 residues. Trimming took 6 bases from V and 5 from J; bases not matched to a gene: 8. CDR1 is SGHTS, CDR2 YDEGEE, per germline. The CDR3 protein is CASISQGKDQPQHF. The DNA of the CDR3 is TGTGCCAGCATTTCACAGGGGAAGGATCAGCCCCAGCATTTT.

The DNA of the CDR3 is TGTGCCAGCAGTGATCAACAGACGACCTACGAGCAGTACTTC. Protein sequence: CASSDQQTTYEQYF. This chain links TRBV6-1 with TRBJ2-7; D call uncertain. The V end was cut by 3 bases, the J end by 2 bases, with 11 bases between. The CDR3 has 14 residues. Germline lookup yields CDR1 MNHNS and CDR2 SASEGT.

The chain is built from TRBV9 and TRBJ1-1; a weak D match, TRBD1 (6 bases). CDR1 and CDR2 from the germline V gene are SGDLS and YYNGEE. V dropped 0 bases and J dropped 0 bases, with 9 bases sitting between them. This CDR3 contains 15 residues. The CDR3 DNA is TGTGCCAGCAGCGTAGTGGGGGCAATGAACACTGAAGCTTTCTTT. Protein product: CASSVVGAMNTEAFF.

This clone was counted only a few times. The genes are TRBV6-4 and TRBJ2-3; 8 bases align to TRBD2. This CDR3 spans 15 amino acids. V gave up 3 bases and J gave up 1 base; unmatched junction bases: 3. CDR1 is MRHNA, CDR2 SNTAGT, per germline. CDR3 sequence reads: CASSEKAGGTDTQYF. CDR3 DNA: TGTGCCAGCAGTGAAAAAGCGGGGGGCACAGATACGCAGTATTTT.

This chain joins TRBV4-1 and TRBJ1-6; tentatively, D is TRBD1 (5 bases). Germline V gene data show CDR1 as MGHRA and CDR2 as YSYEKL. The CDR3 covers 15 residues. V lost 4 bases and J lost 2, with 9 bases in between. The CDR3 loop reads CASSRQGTYNSPLHF. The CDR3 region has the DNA TGCGCCAGCAGCCGGCAGGGAACCTATAATTCACCCCTCCACTTT.

The CDR3 coding sequence is TGTGCCAGCAGTTTCCTAGCGGGATTAGTCGATGAGCAGTTCTTC. Its translation: CASSFLAGLVDEQFF. V and J are TRBV28 and TRBJ2-1, with 9 bases that match TRBD2. This CDR3 has 15 amino acids. CDR1 MDHEN and CDR2 SYDVKM come from the germline V gene. J gave up 8 bases and V 3 bases, and 8 bases lay outside the gene matches.

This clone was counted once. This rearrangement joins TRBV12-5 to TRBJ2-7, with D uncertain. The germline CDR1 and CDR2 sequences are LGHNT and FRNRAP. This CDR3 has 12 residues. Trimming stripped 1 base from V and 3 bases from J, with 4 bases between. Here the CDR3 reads CASGLDFYEQYF. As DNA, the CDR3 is TGTGCTAGTGGTTTGGACTTCTACGAGCAGTACTTC.

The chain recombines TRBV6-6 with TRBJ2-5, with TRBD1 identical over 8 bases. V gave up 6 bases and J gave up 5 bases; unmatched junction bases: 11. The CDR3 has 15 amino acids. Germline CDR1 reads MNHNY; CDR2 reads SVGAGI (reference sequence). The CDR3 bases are TGTGCCAGCAGCCCCGCTTCTCAGGGGGCTGAGACCCAGTACTTC. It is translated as CASSPASQGAETQYF.

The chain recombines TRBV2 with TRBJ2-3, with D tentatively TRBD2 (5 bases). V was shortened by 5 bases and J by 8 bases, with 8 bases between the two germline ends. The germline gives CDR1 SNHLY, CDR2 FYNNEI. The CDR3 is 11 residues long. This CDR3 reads CASSPRATQYF. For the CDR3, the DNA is TGTGCCAGCAGTCCGCGGGCTACGCAGTATTTT.

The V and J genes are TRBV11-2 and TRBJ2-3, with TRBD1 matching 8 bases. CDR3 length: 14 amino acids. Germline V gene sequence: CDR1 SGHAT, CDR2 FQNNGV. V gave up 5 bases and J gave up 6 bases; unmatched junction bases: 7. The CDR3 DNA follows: TGTGCCAGCAGCCCTCGGACAGGGATTGATACGCAGTATTTT. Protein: CASSPRTGIDTQYF.

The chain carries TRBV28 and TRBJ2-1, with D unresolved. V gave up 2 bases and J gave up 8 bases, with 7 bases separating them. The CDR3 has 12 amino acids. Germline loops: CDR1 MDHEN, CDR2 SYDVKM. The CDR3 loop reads CASSLLQDEQFF. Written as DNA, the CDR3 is TGTGCCAGCAGTTTACTGCAGGATGAGCAGTTCTTC.

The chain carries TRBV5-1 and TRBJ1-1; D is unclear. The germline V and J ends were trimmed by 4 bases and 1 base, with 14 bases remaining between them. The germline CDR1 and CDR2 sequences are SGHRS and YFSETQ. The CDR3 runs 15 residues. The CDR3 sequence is CASSQRSGKNTEAFF. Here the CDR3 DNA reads TGCGCCAGCAGCCAGAGGAGCGGGAAGAACACTGAAGCTTTCTTT.

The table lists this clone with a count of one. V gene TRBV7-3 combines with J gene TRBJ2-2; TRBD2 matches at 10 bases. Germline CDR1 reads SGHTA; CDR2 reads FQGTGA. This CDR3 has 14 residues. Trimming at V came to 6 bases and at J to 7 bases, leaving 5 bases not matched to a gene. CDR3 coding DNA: TGTGCCAGCAGACCACTAGCGGGGTACGGGGAGCTGTTTTTT. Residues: CASRPLAGYGELFF.

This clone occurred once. Written as DNA, the CDR3 is TGTGCCAGCAGCCTAAACTACGAGCAGTACTTC. Its protein is CASSLNYEQYF. The chain has TRBV5-4 and TRBJ2-7; D gene ambiguous. CDR1 is SGHNT and CDR2 is YYREEE in the germline V gene (reference sequence). The CDR3 contains 11 residues. The ends were cut back, 4 bases at V and 3 bases at J, with 5 bases in the middle.

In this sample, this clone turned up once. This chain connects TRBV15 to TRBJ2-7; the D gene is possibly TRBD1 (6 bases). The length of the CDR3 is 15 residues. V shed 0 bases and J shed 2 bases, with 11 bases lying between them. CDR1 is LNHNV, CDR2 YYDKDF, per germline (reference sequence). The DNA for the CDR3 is TGTGCCACCAGCAGAGAGGTACAGGGCCCCTACGAGCAGTACTTC. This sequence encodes CATSREVQGPYEQYF.

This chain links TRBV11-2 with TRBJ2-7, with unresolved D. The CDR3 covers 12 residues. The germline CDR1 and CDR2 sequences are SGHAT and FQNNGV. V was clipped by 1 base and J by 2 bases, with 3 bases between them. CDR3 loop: CASSLVTYEQYF. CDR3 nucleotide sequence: TGTGCCAGCAGCTTAGTAACCTACGAGCAGTACTTC.

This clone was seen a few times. CDR3 sequence (DNA): TGTGCCAGCAGCCCTTGGGGGGAGGAGACCCAGTACTTC. Protein: CASSPWGEETQYF. J is TRBJ2-5 and V is TRBV7-7; TRBD2 is a possible D gene (6 bases). V lost 5 bases and J 5 bases, leaving 12 bases between the germline ends. The length of the CDR3 is 13 residues. Germline V gives CDR1 SSHAT, CDR2 FNYEAQ (reference sequence).

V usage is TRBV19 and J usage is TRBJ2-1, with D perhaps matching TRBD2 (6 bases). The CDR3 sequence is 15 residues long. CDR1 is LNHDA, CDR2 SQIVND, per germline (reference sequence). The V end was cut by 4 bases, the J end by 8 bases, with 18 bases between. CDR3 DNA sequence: TGTGCCAGTAGTACCGAGCTTCAGGCGGGGCATGAGCAGTTCTTC. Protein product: CASSTELQAGHEQFF.

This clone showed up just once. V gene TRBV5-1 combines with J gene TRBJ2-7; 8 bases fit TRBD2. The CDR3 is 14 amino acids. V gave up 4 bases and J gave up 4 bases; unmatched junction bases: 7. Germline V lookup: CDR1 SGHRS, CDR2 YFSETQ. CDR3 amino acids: CASSISGSGYEQYF. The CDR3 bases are TGCGCCAGCAGCATAAGCGGGAGCGGTTACGAGCAGTACTTC.

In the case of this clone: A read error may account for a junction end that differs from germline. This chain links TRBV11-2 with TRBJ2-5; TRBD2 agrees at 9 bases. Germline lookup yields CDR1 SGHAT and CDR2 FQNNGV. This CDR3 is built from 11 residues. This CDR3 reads CASSSSGAKDF. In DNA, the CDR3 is TGTGCCAGCAGCTCTAGCGGGGCGAAAGACTTC.